Following are 9 T cell receptor beta chains from one sample sequenced in a study of blood T cell dynamics during melanoma immunotherapy. Assay used: immunoSEQ multiplex PCR; TCRdb lists only in-frame clones, some missing. The sample shows approximately 5,900 clones, about 90% of them seen only once. The time point is: pre-treatment baseline. Sequencing used blood, obtained from a patient treated with checkpoint blockade. These receptors were taken from a human donor with melanoma.

The gene calls are TRBV7-2 and TRBJ1-4; D gene uncertain. The V gene's germline CDR1 is SGHTA and CDR2 FQGNSA. There are 14 residues in the CDR3. V shed 2 bases and J shed 6 bases, with 10 bases lying between them. The CDR3 bases are TGTGCCAGCAGCTTATTTCTCAGTGATGAAAAACTGTTTTTT. Its translation is CASSLFLSDEKLFF.

V gene TRBV15 combines with J gene TRBJ1-4; tentative D call: TRBD1 (5 bases). The CDR3 totals 14 residues. The germline V gene has CDR1 LNHNV and CDR2 YYDKDF (reference sequence). V lost 1 base, J lost 7 bases, and 10 bases lay in between. The CDR3 loop is CATSRGTGPEKLFF. CDR3 coding DNA: TGTGCCACCAGCAGAGGAACAGGACCTGAAAAACTGTTTTTT. Full variable domain (rest looked up from reference TRBV15 and TRBJ1-4): DAMVIQNPRYQVTQFGKPVTLSCSQTLNHNVMYWYQQKSSQAPKLLFHYYDKDFNNEADTPDNFQSRRPNTSFCFLDIRSPGLGDTAMYLCATSRGTGPEKLFFGSGTQLSVL.

V gene TRBV5-4 combines with J gene TRBJ2-5, with TRBD2 identical over 16 bases. The J call is uncertain, as TRBJ2-7 better fits the DNA end. CDR3 length equals 18 residues. Germline CDR1 and CDR2: SGHNT and YYREEE (reference sequence). CDR3 DNA sequence: TGTGCCAGCAGCGCCGGGACTAGCGGGGGGGCGAGCTCCTACGAGCAGTACTTC. Translation: CASSAGTSGGASSYEQYF.

V and J are TRBV25-1 and TRBJ1-4; 8 bases match TRBD1. The CDR3 covers 14 residues. V trimming: 3 bases; J trimming: 8 bases; junction bases outside the gene matches: 5. In germline, CDR1 is MGHDK, CDR2 SYGVNS. The DNA for the CDR3 is TGTGCCAGCAGTGACGGACAGGGAGGAGAAAAACTGTTTTTT. It encodes CASSDGQGGEKLFF.

This chain uses TRBV7-2 with TRBJ2-7, with 9 bases aligning to TRBD1. This CDR3 is 14 amino acids long. V dropped 3 bases and J dropped 1; count of bases not matched to a gene: 1. Germline loops: CDR1 SGHTA, CDR2 FQGNSA. CDR3 in amino acids: CASSFGTGSYEQYF. The DNA for the CDR3 is TGTGCCAGCAGCTTCGGGACAGGGTCCTACGAGCAGTACTTC.

The V and J genes are TRBV14 and TRBJ1-2; D unresolved. Germline V gene sequence: CDR1 SGHDN, CDR2 FVKESK. CDR3 length equals 15 residues. V gave up 1 base and J gave up 2 bases, with 11 bases separating them. The CDR3 spells CASSQGQVFNYGYTF. CDR3 DNA sequence: TGTGCCAGCAGCCAAGGGCAAGTCTTCAACTATGGCTACACCTTC.

This clone was found once. The gene calls are TRBV30 and TRBJ1-1; perhaps TRBD1 as D (6 bases). The CDR3 totals 15 residues. V was clipped by 1 base and J by 0 bases, with 12 bases between them. CDR1 is GTSNPN, CDR2 SVGIG, per germline (reference sequence). In DNA form, the CDR3 reads TGTGCCTGGAGTGCGGGGGCGACCATGAACACTGAAGCTTTCTTT. It translates to CAWSAGATMNTEAFF.

This clone was seen just once. The chain uses TRBV5-5 and TRBJ1-3, with a weak D call TRBD1 (5 bases). The CDR3 has 15 amino acids. Trimming cost V 1 base and J 2 bases, with 10 bases left between them. Germline V gives CDR1 SGHKS, CDR2 YYEKEE (reference sequence). CDR3 nucleotide sequence: TGTGCCAGCAGCTTGAGGCAGGGAGCTGGAAACACCATATATTTT. Its translation is CASSLRQGAGNTIYF. The full variable domain, rest sourced from reference TRBV5-5 and TRBJ1-3, is DAGVTQSPTHLIKTRGQQVTLRCSPISGHKSVSWYQQVLGQGPQFIFQYYEKEERGRGNFPDRFSARQFPNYSSELNVNALLLGDSALYLCASSLRQGAGNTIYFGEGSWLTVV.

The V call is TRBV6-5, the J call TRBJ1-4; D not resolved. V lost 6 bases to trimming and J lost 4 bases, with 15 bases between them. CDR1 is MNHEY and CDR2 is SVGAGI in the germline V gene. CDR3 length equals 15 residues. As DNA, the CDR3 is TGTGCCAGCAGCCCCCAGACGGGCTTTAATGAAAAACTGTTTTTT. Encoded protein: CASSPQTGFNEKLFF.